What follows are 7 T cell receptor beta chains derived from one specimen sequenced in a study of CD8 T cells in Susac syndrome. RNA amounts of roughly 0.5 to 1 ug underwent reverse transcription with random hexamers. One entry per CDR3 protein results from TCRdb running MiXCR on the immunoSEQ multiplex PCR reads. The sample records under 200,000 distinct CDR3 sequences, about 93% being singletons. Sequenced material: CD4+ T cells from PBMCs. Receptors were obtained from a human donor in good health.

The chain combines TRBV10-3 with TRBJ2-6; the D gene is possibly TRBD2 (5 bases). CDR3 length equals 15 residues. V was cut by 10 bases and J by 0 bases, with 13 bases left in between. From germline, CDR1 is ENHRY and CDR2 SYGVKD. CDR3 amino acids: CATGGLRSGANVLTF. DNA for the CDR3: TGTGCCACCGGCGGACTCCGCTCTGGGGCCAACGTCCTGACTTTC.

This clonotype appeared a single time. This sequence joins TRBV29-1 and TRBJ2-7, with 10 nucleotides matching TRBD2. CDR3 size: 14 residues. Germline lookup yields CDR1 SQVTM and CDR2 ANQGSEA. V dropped 7 bases and J dropped 5; count of bases not matched to a gene: 11. CDR3 DNA: TGCAGCGCCCTCTGGGAGCGGGGGGGACACGAGCAGTACTTC. This encodes CSALWERGGHEQYF.

The V call is TRBV29-1, the J call TRBJ1-1, with D unclear. Germline-derived CDR1 and CDR2 are SQVTM and ANQGSEA. Trimming left V 7 bases short and J 3 bases short, with 12 bases between. The CDR3 has 12 amino acids. The CDR3 here is CSARTPDTEAFF. CDR3 nucleotides: TGCAGCGCCCGGACCCCCGACACTGAAGCTTTCTTT.

The CDR3, as DNA: TGTGCCAGCAGCCAAGGGGGCGCTGGCTACACCTTC. Residues: CASSQGGAGYTF. The chain uses TRBV3-1 and TRBJ1-2, with D possibly matching TRBD1 (5 bases). The CDR3 runs 12 residues. Trimming shortened V by 1 base and J by 7 bases, and 7 bases separated the two germline ends. The V gene's germline CDR1 is LGHDT and CDR2 YNNKEL (reference sequence).

This rearrangement joins TRBV18 to TRBJ2-5; tentatively, D is TRBD1 (7 bases). The V and J ends lost 1 base and 1 base respectively, with 10 bases between them. Germline CDR1 is KGHSH and CDR2 is LQKENI. The CDR3 extends over 15 amino acids. CDR3 in DNA: TGTGCCAGCTCACCACGCGGGACAGCCCAAGAGACCCAGTACTTC. This translates into CASSPRGTAQETQYF.

The gene calls are TRBV7-2 and TRBJ2-7; D remains unclear. CDR1 is SGHTA and CDR2 is FQGNSA in the germline V gene. CDR3 length: 13 residues. V gave up 1 base and J gave up 3 bases, with 7 bases separating them. The CDR3 reads CASSLDIDYEQYF. The CDR3 DNA reads TGTGCCAGCAGCTTAGACATTGACTACGAGCAGTACTTC.

The chain has TRBV6-2 or TRBV6-3 and TRBJ2-7; 8 bases are a match to TRBD2. The CDR3 sequence is 12 residues long. V lost 6 bases, J lost 9 bases, and 7 bases stayed unmatched. Looked up from germline, CDR1 is MNHEY and CDR2 is SVGEGT. CDR3 region: CASRSGGRGQYF. The DNA of the CDR3 is TGTGCCAGCAGAAGCGGGGGCCGAGGGCAGTACTTC.